This T cell receptor (beta chain) comes out of a study of blood T cell repertoires in COVID-19. The overall study: Material from acute and convalescent COVID-19 was sourced from the United States, Italy and Spain.

Turning to this clone: This same CDR3 is encoded by further DNA sequences in the sample.

Methods used by the authors: By means of reference gene primer amplification, nucleated cell counts were estimated. The method was immunoSEQ multiplex PCR; TCRdb's version includes in-frame clones alone and lacks a portion of them. V, J and clone size were drawn from that table, and D and trimming were deduced from the DNA. The data show roughly 38,000 clones, with approximately 85% seen just once and approximately 37% held by the top ten. This CDR3 contains 13 residues. V was shortened by 4 bases and J by 2 bases, with 9 bases between the two germline ends. Germline V gives CDR1 SGHRS, CDR2 YFSETQ. The genes are TRBV5-1 and TRBJ2-5; the D is unclear. The sample taken for sequencing was peripheral blood. This receptor was obtained from a man in his forties with active or convalescent COVID-19. CDR3 amino acids: CASSLDTQETQYF. CDR3 coding DNA: TGCGCCAGCAGCCTTGACACACAAGAGACCCAGTACTTC. Looking up the rest from reference TRBV5-1 and TRBJ2-5 gives the full variable domain: KAGVTQTPRYLIKTRGQQVTLSCSPISGHRSVSWYQQTPGQGLQFLFEYFSETQRNKGNFPGRFSGRQFSNSRSEMNVSTLELGDSALYLCASSLDTQETQYFGPGTRLLVL.